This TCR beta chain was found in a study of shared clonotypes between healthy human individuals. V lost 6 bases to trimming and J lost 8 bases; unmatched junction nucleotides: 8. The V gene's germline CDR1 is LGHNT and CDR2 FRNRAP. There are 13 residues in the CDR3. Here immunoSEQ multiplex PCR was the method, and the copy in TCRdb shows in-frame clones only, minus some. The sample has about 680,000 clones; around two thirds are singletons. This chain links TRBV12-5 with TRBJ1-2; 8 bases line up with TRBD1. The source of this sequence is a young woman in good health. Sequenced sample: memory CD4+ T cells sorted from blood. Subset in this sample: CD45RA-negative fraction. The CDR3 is CASGLDRALGYTF. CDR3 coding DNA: TGTGCTAGTGGCCTGGACAGGGCTTTGGGCTACACCTTC. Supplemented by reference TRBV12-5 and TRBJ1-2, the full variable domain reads DARVTQTPRHKVTEMGQEVTMRCQPILGHNTVFWYRQTMMQGLELLAYFRNRAPLDDSGMPKDRFSAEMPDATLATLKIQPSEPRDSAVYFCASGLDRALGYTFGSGTRLTVV.